This T cell receptor (beta chain) was profiled in a study of blood T cell repertoires in COVID-19 (TCRdb year 2020). About the investigation overall: Samples from collaborators originated in the United States, Italy and Spain and spanned both the acute and convalescent phases of COVID-19. Where available, HLA class I and class II types were obtained from metadata supplied by the sample provider rather than from assay-based typing. A de-identified subject ID, COVID-19 status, age in years and sex were almost always included in the sample metadata. A freely available public database, intended as a resource for researchers studying the immune response to SARS-CoV-2, is where the repertoires were released. The dataset comprised deeply sampled blood TCRbeta repertoires from subjects exposed to, actively infected with, or recovered from COVID-19. Samples came from the ongoing ImmuneRACE study (first 160 participants) plus 1,254 subjects from 6 global collaborators. The material from the prospective study consisted of cDNA or gDNA derived from T cells, B-cell-depleted T cells, or PBMCs.

One collaborating source in Seattle enrolled patients during active infection and followed them longitudinally through the course of disease. The collaborating institutions used their own protocols to collect whole blood in K2EDTA tubes. Collaborator samples were shipped for TCRbeta analysis as frozen whole blood, isolated PBMCs, or DNA extracted from either sample type. The immunoSEQ Assay, a bias-controlled multiplex PCR, was used to amplify TCRbeta CDR3 regions from genomic DNA. Per the original workflow: The number of nucleated cells in each sample was estimated by amplification of reference gene primers within the assay. Sequence reads were collapsed and filtered to measure the absolute abundance of every unique TCRbeta CDR3 rearrangement. Productive Simpson clonality was computed per sample as the square root of Simpson's diversity index over productive rearrangements. The immuneACCESS repertoire file appears here via TCRdb, limited to in-frame rearrangements. These files lack a portion of the clones; in checked studies, under half of the deficit traces to unresolved V genes, and the cause of the others is not known. The V and J calls and clone size come from that table; D and trimming were worked out from the DNA. For this sample there are tens of thousands of clones; around 89% appear just once. More than 15% of the sample is taken by the ten largest.

CDR1 and CDR2 were assigned from the germline V gene as MNHEY and SVGAGI. The trim is 10 bases for V and 2 bases for J, with a gap of 8 bases between the germline ends. Including cysteine and phenylalanine, the CDR3 has 12 amino acids. The kept DNA is CDR3 alone, 36 bases in frame from the first base. Of note for this clone: Its antigen remains unidentified. Base qualities are not recorded, but no much larger clone differs from it by a single base.

Here is what the overall study found, with its caveats: The quantity of clinical and demographic metadata differed by source and by participant and was supplied without curation.

Sequencing used peripheral blood. This TCR was recovered from a woman aged 60-75 years with COVID-19, enrolled during active disease. Recombination linked TRBV6-5 to TRBJ2-2; the best D guess is TRBD2, with 6 bases matching. The bases read TGTGCCACCGGACTAAACACCGGGGAGCTGTTTTTT. Its protein product is CATGLNTGELFF.